The subject of this entry is one T cell receptor beta chain. Germline V lookup: CDR1 SEHNR, CDR2 FQNEAQ (reference sequence). The CDR3 is 13 amino acids. The trim removed 1 base at V and 7 bases at J, leaving 0 bases unmatched. One entry per CDR3 protein, called by TCRdb with MiXCR from the RT-PCR reads. Here the sample spans hundreds of thousands of distinct CDR3 sequences, roughly 17% being singletons. The sample belongs to a study of patients and donors after allogeneic stem cell transplantation. This sequence originates from a human donor who was either an allogeneic HSCT recipient or a stem cell or donor lymphocyte infusion donor (not recorded which). It is not recorded whose cells these are; they may come from a transplant donor. The chain couples TRBV7-9 to TRBJ1-2; 10 nucleotides align to TRBD1. The source material was blood, either unsorted or a sorted T cell fraction (not recorded which). CDR3 loop: CASSLGDRGGYTF. In DNA form, the CDR3 reads TGTGCCAGCAGCTTAGGGGACAGGGGTGGCTACACCTTC.